The clone carrying this TCR beta chain was seen only a few times. This sample is drawn from a study of naive and memory T cell subsets. Amplification of ligated cDNA took four PCR rounds with SP2 and nested alpha and beta constant primers. One entry per CDR3 protein, called by TCRdb with MiXCR from the 5' RACE reads. The sample carries more than 60,000 distinct CDR3 sequences, more than 6% recorded once. TCR cDNA received a 3' ligated oligonucleotide that carried a UMI. Whole-blood samples were 2 to 3 ml of peripheral blood from healthy adult volunteers. The origin of this receptor is a female donor in good health.

CDR3 in amino acids: CASSHGTGPYEQYF. In DNA form, the CDR3 reads TGTGCCAGCAGTCACGGGACGGGACCTTACGAGCAGTACTTC. The chain joins TRBV27 to TRBJ2-7, with D perhaps being TRBD1 or TRBD2 (5 bases each). This CDR3 spans 14 amino acids. V lost 5 bases, J lost 4 bases, and 15 bases lay in between. Germline CDR1 reads MNHEY; CDR2 reads SMNVEV (reference sequence).